This section outlines one T cell receptor (beta chain) sequence together with its context. The target antigen is unknown. The sample belongs to a study of OX40 agonist ivuxolimab in advanced cancers. Study information: Anti-PD-1, anti-PD-L1 or anti-CTLA-4 therapy given earlier was allowed, and approximately 40% had some. Study-wide results and limits: Certain nonresponders additionally had low normalized T-cell clonal expansion. Partly responding patients at 0.1-3.0 mg/kg showed some of the smallest clonal expansion. The authors did not determine the antigen specificity of the expanded peripheral T cells.

The data were produced by immunoSEQ multiplex PCR, yet TCRdb's version contains in-frame clones alone and is incomplete. The repertoire consists of tens of thousands of clones, with about 86% occurring once and the leading ten covering roughly 2.6%. This CDR3 contains 13 residues. Germline CDR1 SNHLY, CDR2 FYNNEI. Trimming took off 3 bases at V and 3 bases at J, with 8 bases between the two ends. The specimen was CD4+ or CD8+ T cells sorted from blood, collected in a trial of the OX40 agonist ivuxolimab. This sequence originates from an adult with an advanced solid tumor such as melanoma, head and neck, liver or kidney cancer. This chain links TRBV2 with TRBJ1-2; no clear D. The CDR3 loop is CASSDEADYGYTF. The DNA of the CDR3 is TGTGCCAGCAGTGATGAGGCGGACTATGGCTACACCTTC.